Presented here are 3 T cell receptor beta chains from one specimen sequenced in a study of identical twins. A single record per CDR3 protein comes from TCRdb applying MiXCR to the 5' RACE reads. Among some 730,000 distinct CDR3 sequences listed, roughly 18% were seen once. The data also belong to a second study, concerning T cells expressing NK-cell markers.

The sample consisted of PBMCs. Every receptor here comes from a woman aged 18 to 35 in good health.

This clonotype has only a few counts. This rearrangement joins TRBV7-9 to TRBJ2-1; D is uncertain. This CDR3 comprises 17 residues. The V gene lost 4 bases and the J gene lost 0 bases, with 16 bases spanning the gap. Per germline, CDR1 SEHNR and CDR2 FQNEAQ (reference sequence). CDR3 in amino acids: CASSSSVAASSYNEQFF. Here the CDR3 DNA reads TGTGCCAGCAGCTCATCAGTGGCGGCTTCCTCCTACAATGAGCAGTTCTTC.

This clonotype was seen only a few times. This chain connects TRBV12-3 or TRBV12-4 to TRBJ1-2, with 8 bases identical to TRBD1. This CDR3 region has 15 residues. Germline trimming cut 6 bases from V and 0 bases from J; bases unmatched to any gene: 6. The CDR3 is CASRGQALANYGYTF. The CDR3 DNA reads TGTGCCAGCAGGGGACAGGCGCTAGCTAACTATGGCTACACCTTC.

This clonotype occurred a few times. The chain couples TRBV12-3 or TRBV12-4 to TRBJ2-5; no clear D gene. The CDR3 totals 14 residues. Trimming took off 1 base at V and 5 bases at J, with 11 bases between the two ends. CDR3: CASSLEPSRETQYF. The CDR3 nucleotides read TGTGCCAGCAGTTTAGAACCCTCCAGGGAGACCCAGTACTTC.